This T cell receptor (beta chain) was sequenced during a study of CD8 T cells in Susac syndrome. Overall study context: Within the sequenced group of Susac syndrome patients, five or six showed active disease and about eight were in remission.

The study sequenced TCR beta in blood CD8+ and CD4+ T cells. Diagnostic criteria for definite or probable disease, in their recently defined form, were met by the patients with Susac syndrome. Findings of the study overall: Clonal expansion did not appear in Susac syndrome CD4+ T cell repertoires.

A remark on this clonotype: Its matching antigen is unknown.

Reverse transcription of about 0.5 to 1 ug RNA was carried out with random hexamers. TCRdb reprocessed the immunoSEQ multiplex PCR reads with MiXCR, giving one entry per CDR3 protein. The profile shows tens of thousands of distinct CDR3 sequences, 93% of them singletons. The V end lost 3 bases, the J end lost 6 bases, and 9 bases lay between the germline ends. This CDR3 has 12 amino acids. Germline V lookup: CDR1 DFQATT, CDR2 SNEGSKA (reference sequence). The rearrangement links TRBV20-1 to TRBJ1-5; D call uncertain. Sequencing input: CD4+ T cells from PBMCs. The source of this sequence is a human donor with Susac syndrome. The CDR3 sequence is CSARGSLQPQHF. The CDR3 nucleotides read TGCAGTGCTAGGGGGAGCCTTCAGCCCCAGCATTTT.